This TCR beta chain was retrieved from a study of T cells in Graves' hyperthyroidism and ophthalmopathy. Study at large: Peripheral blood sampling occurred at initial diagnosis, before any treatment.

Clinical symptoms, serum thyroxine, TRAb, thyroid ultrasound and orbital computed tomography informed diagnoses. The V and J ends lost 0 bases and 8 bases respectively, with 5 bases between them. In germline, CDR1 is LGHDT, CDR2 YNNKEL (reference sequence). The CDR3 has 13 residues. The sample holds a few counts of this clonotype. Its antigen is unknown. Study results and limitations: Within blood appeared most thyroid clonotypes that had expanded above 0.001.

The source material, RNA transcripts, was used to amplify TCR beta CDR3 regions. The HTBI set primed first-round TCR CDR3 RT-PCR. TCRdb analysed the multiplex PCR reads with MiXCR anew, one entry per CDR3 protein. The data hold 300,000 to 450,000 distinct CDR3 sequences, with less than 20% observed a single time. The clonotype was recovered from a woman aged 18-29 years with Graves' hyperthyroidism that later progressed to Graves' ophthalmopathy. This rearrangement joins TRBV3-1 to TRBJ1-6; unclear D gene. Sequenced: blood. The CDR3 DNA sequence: TGTGCCAGCAGCCAAGAGGTAGATTCACCCCTCCACTTT. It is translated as CASSQEVDSPLHF.